The 9 T cell receptor beta chains presented below share a single source sample, sequenced in a study of blood T cell repertoires in COVID-19. The assay was immunoSEQ multiplex PCR, and TCRdb's table has in-frame clones only and misses some. In the table there are just over 250,000 clones, 75% to 90% of which are singletons. Sample: peripheral blood. These receptors came from an older woman with COVID-19, enrolled during active disease.

The chain joins TRBV4-1 to TRBJ1-4; possible D gene TRBD1, 5 bases. Germline values: CDR1 MGHRA, CDR2 YSYEKL. This CDR3 has 16 residues. The V and J ends lost 1 base and 3 bases respectively, with 12 bases between them. DNA of the CDR3: TGCGCCAGCAGCCAAGTGGTCGGGGACTCTAATGAAAAACTGTTTTTT. Protein product: CASSQVVGDSNEKLFF.

The V gene is TRBV24-1, the J gene TRBJ2-1; TRBD2 aligns across 9 bases. CDR1 KGHDR and CDR2 SFDVKD come from the germline V gene. The J segment lost 7 bases and the V segment lost 3 bases, leaving 6 bases of the junction unmatched. The CDR3 is 15 amino acids. CDR3 in DNA: TGTGCCACCAGTGATGTAGCGGGGGCTAGGAATGAGCAGTTCTTC. This codes for CATSDVAGARNEQFF.

A single count supports this clone. The chain links TRBV28 to TRBJ1-2, with D uncertain. In germline, CDR1 is MDHEN, CDR2 SYDVKM. CDR3 size: 13 residues. V shed 10 bases and J shed 2 bases, with 14 bases lying between them. The CDR3 nucleotides are TGTGCCATCAAGGCCAGGAACAACTATGGCTACACCTTC. This codes for CAIKARNNYGYTF.

The chain has TRBV7-8 and TRBJ1-5; no clear D. V was pared by 3 bases and J by 7 bases, with 7 bases between. From germline, CDR1 is SGHVS and CDR2 FQNEAQ. The CDR3 is 12 amino acids. This chain's CDR3 is CASSLEIQPQHF. The DNA of the CDR3 is TGTGCCAGCAGCTTGGAGATCCAGCCCCAGCATTTT.

This rearrangement joins TRBV19 to TRBJ2-1, with D tentatively TRBD1 (6 bases). Germline V CDR1 and CDR2: LNHDA, SQIVND (reference sequence). The V gene lost 3 bases and the J gene lost 0 bases, with 9 bases spanning the gap. This CDR3 region has 15 residues. CDR3 sequence (DNA): TGTGCCAGTAGTATGGACAGAAGCTCCTACAATGAGCAGTTCTTC. Its translation is CASSMDRSSYNEQFF.

V and J are TRBV29-1 and TRBJ1-2, with a possible D match to TRBD1 (6 bases). Germline CDR1 is SQVTM and CDR2 is ANQGSEA. The V and J ends lost 0 bases and 8 bases respectively, with 13 bases between them. The CDR3 consists of 13 residues. This CDR3 is CSVEEGGAIGYTF. CDR3 DNA: TGCAGCGTTGAAGAGGGGGGGGCGATCGGCTACACCTTC.

V is TRBV7-2 and J is TRBJ1-5; perhaps TRBD1 as D (6 bases). CDR3 size: 19 residues. Germline V lookup: CDR1 SGHTA, CDR2 FQGNSA. Trimming left V 5 bases short and J 0 bases short, with 23 bases between. The CDR3 loop is CASSPNRDTLKYSNQPQHF. The CDR3 DNA is TGTGCCAGCAGCCCGAACCGGGACACTCTAAAATATAGCAATCAGCCCCAGCATTTT.

The chain carries TRBV9 and TRBJ1-5; tentatively, D is TRBD1 (6 bases). This CDR3 region has 15 residues. Germline V lookup: CDR1 SGDLS, CDR2 YYNGEE. The V end was cut by 0 bases, the J end by 5 bases, with 12 bases between. CDR3 DNA sequence: TGTGCCAGCAGCGTAGGGAGGTCAGGGGATCAGCCCCAGCATTTT. Its protein product is CASSVGRSGDQPQHF.

The J gene is TRBJ2-7, the V gene TRBV19; 7 bases align to TRBD1. With V trimmed by 5 bases and J by 2 bases, 12 bases remained unmatched. Germline V CDR1 and CDR2: LNHDA, SQIVND (reference sequence). The CDR3 is 16 amino acids. CDR3 residues: CASSLMGAGGPYEQYF. In DNA, the CDR3 is TGTGCCAGTAGTTTGATGGGCGCAGGGGGACCCTACGAGCAGTACTTC.